Below, 2 T cell receptor beta chains from the same sample are listed, as sequenced in a study of T cell changes during pregnancy in multiple sclerosis. TCRdb keeps only in-frame clones here, not all; method: immunoSEQ multiplex PCR. The profile shows approximately 130,000 clones, 90% to 96% of them singletons. The specimen was peripheral blood, collected after pregnancy. The origin of the receptors is a female donor with multiple sclerosis, enrolled in a pregnancy study.

This chain links TRBV15 with TRBJ2-2, with D perhaps matching TRBD1 (6 bases). This CDR3 comprises 15 residues. Trimming took 5 bases from V and 3 from J, leaving 13 bases between them. Germline V gene data show CDR1 as LNHNV and CDR2 as YYDKDF (reference sequence). The CDR3 here is CATSPRPGDTGELFF. CDR3 in DNA: TGTGCCACCAGCCCACGACCAGGGGACACCGGGGAGCTGTTTTTT.

CDR3 DNA sequence: TGCAGCGTTGAAGATCTCGACAGGTTGGGTGTCGGCTACACCTTC. It encodes CSVEDLDRLGVGYTF. V usage is TRBV29-1 and J usage is TRBJ1-2; TRBD1 might be the D (6 bases). CDR1 and CDR2 (germline): SQVTM, ANQGSEA. V lost 0 bases to trimming and J lost 8 bases, with 19 bases between them. This CDR3 is built from 15 residues.